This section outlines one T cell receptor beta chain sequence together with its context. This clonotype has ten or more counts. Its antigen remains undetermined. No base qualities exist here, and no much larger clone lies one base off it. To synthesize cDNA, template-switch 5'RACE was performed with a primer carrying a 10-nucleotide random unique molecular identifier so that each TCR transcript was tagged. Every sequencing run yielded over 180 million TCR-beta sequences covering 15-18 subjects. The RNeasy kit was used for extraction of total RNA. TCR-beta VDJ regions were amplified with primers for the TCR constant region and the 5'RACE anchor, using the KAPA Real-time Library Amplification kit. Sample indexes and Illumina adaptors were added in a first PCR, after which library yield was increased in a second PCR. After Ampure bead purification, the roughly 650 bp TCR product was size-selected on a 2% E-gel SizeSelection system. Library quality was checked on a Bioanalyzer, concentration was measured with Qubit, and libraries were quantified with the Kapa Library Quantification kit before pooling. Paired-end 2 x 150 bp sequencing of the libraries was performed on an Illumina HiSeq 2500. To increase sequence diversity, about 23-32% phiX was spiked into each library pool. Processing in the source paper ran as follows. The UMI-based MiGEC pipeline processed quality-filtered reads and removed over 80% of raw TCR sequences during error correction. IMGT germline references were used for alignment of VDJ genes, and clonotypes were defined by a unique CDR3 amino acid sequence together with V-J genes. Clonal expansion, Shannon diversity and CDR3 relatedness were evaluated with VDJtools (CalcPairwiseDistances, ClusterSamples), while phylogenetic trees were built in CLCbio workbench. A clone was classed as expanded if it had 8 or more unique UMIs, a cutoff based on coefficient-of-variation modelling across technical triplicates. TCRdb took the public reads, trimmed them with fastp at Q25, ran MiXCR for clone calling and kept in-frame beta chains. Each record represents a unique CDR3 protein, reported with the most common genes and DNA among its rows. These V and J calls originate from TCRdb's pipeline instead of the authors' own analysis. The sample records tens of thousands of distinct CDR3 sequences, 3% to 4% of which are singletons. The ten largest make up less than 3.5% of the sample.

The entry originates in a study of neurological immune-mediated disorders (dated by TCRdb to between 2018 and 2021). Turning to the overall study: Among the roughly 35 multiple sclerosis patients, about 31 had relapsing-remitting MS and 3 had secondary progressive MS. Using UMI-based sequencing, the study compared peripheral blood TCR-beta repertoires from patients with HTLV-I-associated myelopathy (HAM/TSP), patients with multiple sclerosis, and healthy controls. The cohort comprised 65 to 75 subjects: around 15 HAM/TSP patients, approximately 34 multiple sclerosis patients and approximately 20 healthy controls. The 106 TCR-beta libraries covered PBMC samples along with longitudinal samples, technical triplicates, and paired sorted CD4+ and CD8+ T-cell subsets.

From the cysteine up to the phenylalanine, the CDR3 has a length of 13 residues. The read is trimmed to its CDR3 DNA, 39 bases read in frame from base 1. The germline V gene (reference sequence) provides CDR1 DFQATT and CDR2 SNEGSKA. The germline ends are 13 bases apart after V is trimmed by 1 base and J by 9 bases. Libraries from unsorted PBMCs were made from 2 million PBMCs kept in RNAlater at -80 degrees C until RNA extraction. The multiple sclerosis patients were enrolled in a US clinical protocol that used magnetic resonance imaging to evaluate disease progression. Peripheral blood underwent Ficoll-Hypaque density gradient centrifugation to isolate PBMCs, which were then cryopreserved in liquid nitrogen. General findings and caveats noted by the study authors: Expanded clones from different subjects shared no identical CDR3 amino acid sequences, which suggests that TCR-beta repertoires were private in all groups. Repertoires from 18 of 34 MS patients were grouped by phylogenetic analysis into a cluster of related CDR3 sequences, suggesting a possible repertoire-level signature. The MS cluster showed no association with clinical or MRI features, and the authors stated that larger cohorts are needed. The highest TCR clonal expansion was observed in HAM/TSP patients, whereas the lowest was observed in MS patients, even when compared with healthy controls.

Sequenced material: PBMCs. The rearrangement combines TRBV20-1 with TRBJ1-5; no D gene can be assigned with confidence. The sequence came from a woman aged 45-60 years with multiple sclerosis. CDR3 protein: CSARADNPGPQHF. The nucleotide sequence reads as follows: TGCAGTGCTAGAGCTGACAACCCAGGGCCCCAGCATTTT.